This entry lists 24 T cell receptor beta chains sequenced from one sample in a study of T cells expressing NK-cell markers. TCRdb reprocessed the 5' RACE reads and stores each CDR3 protein as one record, lacking DNA. In all, the sample yields over 150,000 distinct CDR3 sequences. Sequencing used blood T cells: a sorted CD56 or NKG2C T cell subset, CD4+ or CD8+ T cells, or bulk PBMC T cells (not recorded which). All receptors derive from a woman aged 45-60 years in good health.

The V call is TRBV27, the J call TRBJ2-1; TCRdb lists TRBD1, though no DNA is available to test this call. This CDR3 spans 13 amino acids. Germline CDR1 and CDR2: MNHEY and SMNVEV (reference sequence). The CDR3 spells CASSWTGFDEQFF.

The chain has TRBV6-5 and TRBJ2-1; TCRdb's D call of TRBD2 is untestable without DNA. Germline assignment: CDR1 MNHEY and CDR2 SVGAGI. The CDR3 is made up of 17 amino acids. The CDR3 sequence: CASSYSASDSSYNEQFF.

The V call is TRBV12-3 or TRBV12-4, the J call TRBJ2-2; TCRdb reports TRBD1, a call that lacks DNA to check it against. The CDR3 extends over 15 amino acids. The CDR3 loop is CASSLAPENTGELFF.

The V gene is TRBV24-1, the J gene TRBJ2-5; TCRdb names TRBD1, which stays unverified in the absence of DNA. Germline V gene data show CDR1 as KGHDR and CDR2 as SFDVKD. The CDR3 runs to 17 residues. This CDR3 reads CATSDLDSFRGQETQYF.

The rearrangement uses TRBV7-9 and TRBJ2-2; TCRdb names TRBD2, which stays unverified in the absence of DNA. The CDR3 covers 18 residues. Germline V lookup: CDR1 SEHNR, CDR2 FQNEAQ (reference sequence). The CDR3 loop is CASSSTTSGRSSTGELFF. Filled out from reference TRBV7-9 and TRBJ2-2, the complete variable domain reads DTGVSQNPRHKITKRGQNVTFRCDPISEHNRLYWYRQTLGQGPEFLTYFQNEAQLEKSRLLSDRFSAERPKGSFSTLEIQRTEQGDSAMYLCASSSTTSGRSSTGELFFGEGSRLTVL.

The V call is TRBV7-8, the J call TRBJ1-2; TCRdb designates TRBD1, a call that cannot be tested without DNA. CDR1 is SGHVS and CDR2 is FQNEAQ in the germline V gene. The CDR3 consists of 16 residues. CDR3 sequence reads: CASSLWGTGPLYGYTF.

The genes are TRBV20-1 and TRBJ2-5; TCRdb gives TRBD2 as the D gene, but with no DNA this cannot be confirmed. Germline V gives CDR1 DFQATT, CDR2 SNEGSKA (reference sequence). The CDR3 is 15 amino acids. The chain's CDR3 is CSASDGTSGWETQYF.

The J gene is TRBJ2-1, the V gene TRBV4-1; no DNA is available, so the TRBD1 call from TCRdb remains unchecked. From germline, CDR1 is MGHRA and CDR2 YSYEKL. The CDR3 runs 12 residues. The chain's CDR3 is CASSQGRDEQFF.

This rearrangement joins TRBV7-9 to TRBJ1-2; TCRdb gives TRBD1 as the D gene, but with no DNA this cannot be confirmed. CDR1 and CDR2 (germline): SEHNR, FQNEAQ (reference sequence). The CDR3 is 16 residues long. The CDR3 reads CASRYQEGQGNYGYTF.

The V and J genes are TRBV11-2 and TRBJ2-6. Germline CDR1 SGHAT, CDR2 FQNNGV. This CDR3 is 15 amino acids long. CDR3 region: CASSLGRGGANVLTF.

The chain links TRBV27 to TRBJ1-1; there is no DNA to check the TCRdb D call of TRBD1. Germline lookup yields CDR1 MNHEY and CDR2 SMNVEV (reference sequence). The CDR3 length is 14 residues. CDR3 loop: CASSLTGSNTEAFF.

The chain recombines TRBV12-3 or TRBV12-4 with TRBJ2-5; the D call from TCRdb, TRBD1, cannot be confirmed without DNA. CDR3 length: 15 residues. The CDR3 region is CASSFGGRREVTQYF.

The CDR3: CASSPERGVGLTYEQYF. This chain links TRBV7-2 with TRBJ2-7; as DNA is missing, the TRBD2 call by TCRdb cannot be tested. The CDR3 length is 17 residues. Germline V gene lookup returns CDR1 SGHTA and CDR2 FQGNSA.

This rearrangement joins TRBV5-1 to TRBJ2-5; the TCRdb call, TRBD2, lacks DNA for checking. Germline V lookup: CDR1 SGHRS, CDR2 YFSETQ. CDR3 size: 12 residues. The CDR3 here is CASSGPGETQYF.

The chain carries TRBV5-1 and TRBJ2-2; TCRdb lists TRBD2, though no DNA is available to test this call. Germline lookup yields CDR1 SGHRS and CDR2 YFSETQ. CDR3 length: 15 amino acids. CDR3 region: CASSWTSGSPGELFF. The complete variable domain, with remaining parts taken from reference TRBV5-1 and TRBJ2-2, reads KAGVTQTPRYLIKTRGQQVTLSCSPISGHRSVSWYQQTPGQGLQFLFEYFSETQRNKGNFPGRFSGRQFSNSRSEMNVSTLELGDSALYLCASSWTSGSPGELFFGEGSRLTVL.

The rearrangement links TRBV2 to TRBJ2-1; TCRdb's D call of TRBD2 is untestable without DNA. The germline CDR1 and CDR2 sequences are SNHLY and FYNNEI. This CDR3 is built from 15 residues. The CDR3 reads CASSEPGLGDNEQFF. The full variable domain, completed using reference TRBV2 and TRBJ2-1, is EPEVTQTPSHQVTQMGQEVILRCVPISNHLYFYWYRQILGQKVEFLVSFYNNEISEKSEIFDDQFSVERPDGSNFTLKIRSTKLEDSAMYFCASSEPGLGDNEQFFGPGTRLTVL.

The rearrangement links TRBV2 to TRBJ2-1; TCRdb's D call of TRBD2 is untestable without DNA. There are 16 residues in the CDR3. Germline CDR1 is SNHLY and CDR2 is FYNNEI. The CDR3: CASIPFGLAGLNEQFF. Full variable domain (remainder filled in from reference TRBV2 and TRBJ2-1): EPEVTQTPSHQVTQMGQEVILRCVPISNHLYFYWYRQILGQKVEFLVSFYNNEISEKSEIFDDQFSVERPDGSNFTLKIRSTKLEDSAMYFCASIPFGLAGLNEQFFGPGTRLTVL.

This chain connects TRBV12-5 to TRBJ2-7. This CDR3 comprises 13 residues. Germline V gives CDR1 LGHNT, CDR2 FRNRAP. CDR3 residues: CASGKTELLEQYF.

V usage is TRBV27 and J usage is TRBJ2-3; TCRdb's D call of TRBD1 is untestable without DNA. There are 15 residues in the CDR3. The germline gives CDR1 MNHEY, CDR2 SMNVEV (reference sequence). The CDR3 is CASSLTAPGVDTQYF.

CDR3 in amino acids: CASVEVGGGRDTQYF. The chain employs TRBV5-1 and TRBJ2-3; the D call of TRBD2 rests on TCRdb alone, since no DNA is present to check it. This CDR3 is 15 amino acids long. Germline V gene sequence: CDR1 SGHRS, CDR2 YFSETQ.

This CDR3 reads CASSLSGGGYEQYF. The rearrangement links TRBV27 to TRBJ2-7; the D call from TCRdb, TRBD1, cannot be confirmed without DNA. Germline V CDR1 and CDR2: MNHEY, SMNVEV (reference sequence). This CDR3 comprises 14 residues.

The chain recombines TRBV7-3 with TRBJ2-1; the TRBD2 assignment by TCRdb is unverifiable without DNA. CDR3 length equals 14 residues. Germline V gene data show CDR1 as SGHTA and CDR2 as FQGTGA. This CDR3 is CASSVALSGNEQFF.

This chain uses TRBV20-1 with TRBJ2-2. This CDR3 is built from 15 residues. CDR1 is DFQATT, CDR2 SNEGSKA, per germline (reference sequence). CDR3 amino acids: CSARDREKNTGELFF.

The J gene is TRBJ2-7, the V gene TRBV27; as DNA is missing, the TRBD1 call by TCRdb cannot be tested. The CDR3 has 13 residues. CDR1 is MNHEY, CDR2 SMNVEV, per germline (reference sequence). CDR3 region: CASSPGFSYEQYF.